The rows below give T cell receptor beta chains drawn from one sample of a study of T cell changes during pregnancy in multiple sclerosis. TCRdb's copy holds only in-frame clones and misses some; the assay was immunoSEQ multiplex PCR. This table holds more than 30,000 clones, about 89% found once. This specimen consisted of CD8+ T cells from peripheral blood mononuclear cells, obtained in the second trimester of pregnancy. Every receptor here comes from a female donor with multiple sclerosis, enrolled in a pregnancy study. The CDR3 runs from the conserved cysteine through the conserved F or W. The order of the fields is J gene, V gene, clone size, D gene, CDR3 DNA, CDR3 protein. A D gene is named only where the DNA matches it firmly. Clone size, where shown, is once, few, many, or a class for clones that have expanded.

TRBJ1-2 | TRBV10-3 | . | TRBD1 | TGTGCCATCAGGACCGGGACAGAGCGCGTCTATGGCTACACCTTC | CAIRTGTERVYGYTF
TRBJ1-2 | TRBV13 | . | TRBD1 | TGTGCCAGCAGTCTTACGCAGGGGGCCAACTATGGCTACACCTTC | CASSLTQGANYGYTF
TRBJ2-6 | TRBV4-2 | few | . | TGTGCCAGCAGCCAAGAGAGCGGAACCGGGGCCAACGTCCTGACTTTC | CASSQESGTGANVLTF
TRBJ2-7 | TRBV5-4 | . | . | TGTGCCAGCACCCGACCGGACAAACCCTACGAGCAGTACTTC | CASTRPDKPYEQYF
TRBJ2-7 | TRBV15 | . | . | TGTGCCACCAGCAGAAACCTGGACAGCTACGAGCAGTACTTC | CATSRNLDSYEQYF
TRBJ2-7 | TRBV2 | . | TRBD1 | TGTGCCAGCAGGGTTGGACAGGGCCACTACGAGCAGTACTTC | CASRVGQGHYEQYF
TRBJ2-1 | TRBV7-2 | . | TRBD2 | TGTGCCAGCAGCTCCCTAGCGGGAGCATACAATGAGCAGTTCTTC | CASSSLAGAYNEQFF
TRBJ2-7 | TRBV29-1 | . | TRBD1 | TGCAGCGTTGAACGGGGACAGGGGGCTTATTACGAGCAGTACTTC | CSVERGQGAYYEQYF
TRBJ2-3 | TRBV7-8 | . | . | TGTGCCAGCAGCTTACGGACAGAGGGCTCAGATACGCAGTATTTT | CASSLRTEGSDTQYF
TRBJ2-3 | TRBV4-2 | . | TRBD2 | TGTGCCAGCAGCCAAGTAATAGGCGGGAGTAGCACAGATACGCAGTATTTT | CASSQVIGGSSTDTQYF
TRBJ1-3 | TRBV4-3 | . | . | TGCGCCAGCAGCCAAGATAGGAAGGGGATTGGAAACACCATATATTTT | CASSQDRKGIGNTIYF
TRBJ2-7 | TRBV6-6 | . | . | TGTGCCAGCAGCCTTCGACAGGTGACCTACGAGCAGTACTTC | CASSLRQVTYEQYF
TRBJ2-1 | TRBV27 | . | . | TGTGCCAGCAGTTCCCGACTAGAATCCTACAATGAGCAGTTCTTC | CASSSRLESYNEQFF
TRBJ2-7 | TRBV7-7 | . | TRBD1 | TGTGCTAGCAGCCTTCGACAGGGCGACGAGCAGTACTTC | CASSLRQGDEQYF
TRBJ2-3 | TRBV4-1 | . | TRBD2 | TGCGCCAGCAGCCAAATAGCGGGAAGCACAGATACGCAGTATTTT | CASSQIAGSTDTQYF
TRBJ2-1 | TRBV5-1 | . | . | TGCGCCAGCAGTCAGTCCTACAATGAGCAGTTCTTC | CASSQSYNEQFF
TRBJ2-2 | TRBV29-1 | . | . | TGCAGCGTTTTCGCGGGTAACACCGGGGAGCTGTTTTTT | CSVFAGNTGELFF
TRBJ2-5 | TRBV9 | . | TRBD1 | TGTGCCAGCAGCCATTCCGGGACAGAACAAGAGACCCAGTACTTC | CASSHSGTEQETQYF
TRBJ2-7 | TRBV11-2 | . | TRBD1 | TGTGCCAGCAGCCTGGGGCAGGGGGCCTACGAGCAGTACTTC | CASSLGQGAYEQYF
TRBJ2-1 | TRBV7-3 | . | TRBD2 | TGTGCCAGCAGCTTAAAGGGCCCGACTAGCGGGAGGCCCACGTACAATGAGCAGTTCTTC | CASSLKGPTSGRPTYNEQFF
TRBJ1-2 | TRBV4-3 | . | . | TGCGCCAGCAGCCCGAGGGGGTTGAACTATGGCTACACCTTC | CASSPRGLNYGYTF
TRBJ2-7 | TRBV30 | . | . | TGTGCCTGGAGTTCTAACGAGCAGTACTTC | CAWSSNEQYF
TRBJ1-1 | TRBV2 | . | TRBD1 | TGTGCCAGCAGGGGAATTGGACAGGGGCTGAACACTGAAGCTTTCTTT | CASRGIGQGLNTEAFF
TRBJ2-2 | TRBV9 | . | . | TGTGCCAGCAGCGTAGCAACCGGGGAGCTGTTTTTT | CASSVATGELFF
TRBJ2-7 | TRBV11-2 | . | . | TGTGCCAGCAGCTTAGATAGCTACGAGCAGTACTTC | CASSLDSYEQYF
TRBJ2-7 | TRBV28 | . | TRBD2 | TGTGCCAGCAGTTTACGAGTCCTATCGGGGGGGGCCTACGAGCAGTACTTC | CASSLRVLSGGAYEQYF
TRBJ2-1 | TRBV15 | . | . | TGTGCCACCAGCAGAGATTCGCAGGCACTCAATGAGCAGTTCTTC | CATSRDSQALNEQFF
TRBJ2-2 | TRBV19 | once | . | TGTGCCAGTAGTATTAACACAGAGTCCGGGGAGCTGTTTTTT | CASSINTESGELFF
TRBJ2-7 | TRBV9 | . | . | TGTGCCAGCAGCGGAACCCTAAGAGGGTCCGAGCAGTACTTC | CASSGTLRGSEQYF
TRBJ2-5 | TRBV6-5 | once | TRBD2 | TGTGCCAGCAAAAAAGCGGGAGGGATCCAAGAGACCCAGTACTTC | CASKKAGGIQETQYF
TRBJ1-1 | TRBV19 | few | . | TGTGCCAGTAGTTTTTACACGAACACTGAAGCTTTCTTT | CASSFYTNTEAFF
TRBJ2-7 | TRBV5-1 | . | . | TGCGCCAGCAGCTTGGCGGTGTCTTACGAGCAGTACTTC | CASSLAVSYEQYF
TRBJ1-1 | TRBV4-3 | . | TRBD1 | TGCGCCAGCAGCTTTCGACAGGGCTCTCTTTTCCCTGCAGCTTTCTTT | CASSFRQGSLFPAAFF
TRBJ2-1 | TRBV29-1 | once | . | TGCAGCGCCCGGGACTCCTACAATGAGCAGTTCTTC | CSARDSYNEQFF
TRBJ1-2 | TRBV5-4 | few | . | TGTGCCAGCAGCCTTGGGGGCGGCTACACCTTC | CASSLGGGYTF
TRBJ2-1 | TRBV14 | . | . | TGTGCCAGCAGCCAAGTAAACTCCTACAATGAGCAGTTCTTC | CASSQVNSYNEQFF
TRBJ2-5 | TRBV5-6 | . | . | TGTGCCAGCAGCCGCGGGCACCAAGAGACCCAGTACTTC | CASSRGHQETQYF
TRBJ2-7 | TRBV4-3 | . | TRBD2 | TGCGCCAGCAGCCCCGTAGCGGGCGCCAATACCTACGAGCAGTACTTC | CASSPVAGANTYEQYF
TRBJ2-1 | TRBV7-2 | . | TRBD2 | TGTGCCAGCAGCTTAGCGACTAGCGGGAGGGCCGGGCAGTTCTTC | CASSLATSGRAGQFF
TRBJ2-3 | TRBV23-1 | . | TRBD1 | TGCGCCAGCAGTATTATACAGGGGGAGGAAGATACGCAGTATTTT | CASSIIQGEEDTQYF
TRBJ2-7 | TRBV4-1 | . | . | TGCGCCAGCAGCCAAGATGCAGCAGCGGACTCCTACGAGCAGTACTTC | CASSQDAAADSYEQYF
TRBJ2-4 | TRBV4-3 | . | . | TGCGCCAGCAGCCAAGATCCCGACAGGGCCAAAAACATTCAGTACTTC | CASSQDPDRAKNIQYF
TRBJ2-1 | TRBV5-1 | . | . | TGCGCCAGCAGCTGGGGGTCAGGGGATTTCTCCTACAATGAGCAGTTCTTC | CASSWGSGDFSYNEQFF
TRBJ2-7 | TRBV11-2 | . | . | TGTGCCAGCAGCTTGTTTAGCCGGGAAGGAGAGCAGTACTTC | CASSLFSREGEQYF
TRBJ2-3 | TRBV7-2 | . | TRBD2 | TGTGCCAGCAGCTTAGACTTTCTGGCGGGAGGATATACAGATACGCAGTATTTT | CASSLDFLAGGYTDTQYF
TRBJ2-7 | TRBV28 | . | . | TGTGCCAGCAGCCCTGCAGGGTACTCCTACGAGCAGTACTTC | CASSPAGYSYEQYF
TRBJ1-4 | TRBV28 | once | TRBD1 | TGTGCCAGCAGTCTGCAGGGGGGAATAACTGAAAAACTGTTTTTT | CASSLQGGITEKLFF
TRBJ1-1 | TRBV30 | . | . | TGTGCCTGGAGTGTATTGGGGGGCACTGAAGCTTTCTTT | CAWSVLGGTEAFF
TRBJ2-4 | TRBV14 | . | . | TGTGCCAGCAGCCCTGGGAGAGGTAAAAACATTCAGTACTTC | CASSPGRGKNIQYF
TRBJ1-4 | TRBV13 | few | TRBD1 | TGTGCCAGCAGCCTGACAGGGATGGAGGAAAAACTGTTTTTT | CASSLTGMEEKLFF
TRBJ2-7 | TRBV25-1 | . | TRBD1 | TGTGCCAGCAGTGGTGCGGGACAGGTCCCCTCCTACGAGCAGTACTTC | CASSGAGQVPSYEQYF
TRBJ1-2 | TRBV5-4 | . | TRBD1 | TGTGCCAGCAGCTTGGAAAGGGGGCGAGGCTATGGCTACACCTTC | CASSLERGRGYGYTF
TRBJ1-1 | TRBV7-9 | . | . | TGTGCCAGCAGCTTAGCGCGCGGACAGCACACTGAAGCTTTCTTT | CASSLARGQHTEAFF
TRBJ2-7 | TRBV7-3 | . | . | TGTGCCAGCAGCTTAGTCCCAGGGGAGCACGAGCAGTACTTC | CASSLVPGEHEQYF
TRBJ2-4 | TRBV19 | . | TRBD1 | TGTGCCAGTAGCCTCTCCGGGACAGGGCTCGAAAACATTCAGTACTTC | CASSLSGTGLENIQYF
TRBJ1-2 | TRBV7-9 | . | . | TGTGCCAGCAGCCCCCAGGACAGCCAAGTCTTTGTTAACTATGGCTACACCTTC | CASSPQDSQVFVNYGYTF
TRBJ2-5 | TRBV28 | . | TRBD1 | TGTGCCAGCAGTTTAATATCGACAGGGGGAAGTGAGACCCAGTACTTC | CASSLISTGGSETQYF
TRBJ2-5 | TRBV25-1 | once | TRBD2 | TGTGCCAGCAGTGAATTTGGGGGGGGAGAGACCCAGTACTTC | CASSEFGGGETQYF
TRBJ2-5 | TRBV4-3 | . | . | TGCGCCAGCAGCCCGACGGGTAGTCCAGAGACCCAGTACTTC | CASSPTGSPETQYF
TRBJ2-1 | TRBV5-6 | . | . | TGTGCCAGCACCTGGGGGGATGAGCAGTTCTTC | CASTWGDEQFF